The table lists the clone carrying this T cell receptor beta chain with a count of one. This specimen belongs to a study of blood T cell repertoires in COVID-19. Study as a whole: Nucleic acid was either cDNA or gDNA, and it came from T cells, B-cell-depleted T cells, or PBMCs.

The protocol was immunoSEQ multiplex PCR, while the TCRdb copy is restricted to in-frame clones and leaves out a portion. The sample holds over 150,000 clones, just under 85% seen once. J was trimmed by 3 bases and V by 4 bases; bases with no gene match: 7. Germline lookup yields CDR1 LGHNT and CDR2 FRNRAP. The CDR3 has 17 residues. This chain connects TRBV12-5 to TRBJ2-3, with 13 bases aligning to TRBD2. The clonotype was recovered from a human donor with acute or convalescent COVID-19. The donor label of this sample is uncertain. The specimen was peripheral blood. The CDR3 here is CASGSRTSGSRTDTQYF. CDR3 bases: TGTGCTAGTGGTTCGCGGACTAGCGGGAGTCGGACAGATACGCAGTATTTT. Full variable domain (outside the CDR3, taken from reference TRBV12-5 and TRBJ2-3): DARVTQTPRHKVTEMGQEVTMRCQPILGHNTVFWYRQTMMQGLELLAYFRNRAPLDDSGMPKDRFSAEMPDATLATLKIQPSEPRDSAVYFCASGSRTSGSRTDTQYFGPGTRLTVL.